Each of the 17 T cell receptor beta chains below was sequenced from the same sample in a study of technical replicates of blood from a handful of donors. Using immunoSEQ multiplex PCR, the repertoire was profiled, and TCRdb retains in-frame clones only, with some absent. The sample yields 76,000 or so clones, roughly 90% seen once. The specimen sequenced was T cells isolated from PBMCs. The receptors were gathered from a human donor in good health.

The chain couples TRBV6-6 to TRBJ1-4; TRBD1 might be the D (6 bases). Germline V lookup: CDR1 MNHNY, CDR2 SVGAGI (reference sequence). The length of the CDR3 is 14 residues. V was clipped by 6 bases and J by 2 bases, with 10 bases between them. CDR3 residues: CASSQGSTNEKLFF. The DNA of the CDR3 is TGTGCCAGCAGCCAGGGGAGCACTAATGAAAAACTGTTTTTT.

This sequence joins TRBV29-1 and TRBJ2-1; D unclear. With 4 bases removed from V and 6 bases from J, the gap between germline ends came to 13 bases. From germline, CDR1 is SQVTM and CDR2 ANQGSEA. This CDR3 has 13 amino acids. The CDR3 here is CSVGPRFGNEQFF. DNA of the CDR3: TGCAGCGTTGGCCCTCGTTTCGGCAATGAGCAGTTCTTC.

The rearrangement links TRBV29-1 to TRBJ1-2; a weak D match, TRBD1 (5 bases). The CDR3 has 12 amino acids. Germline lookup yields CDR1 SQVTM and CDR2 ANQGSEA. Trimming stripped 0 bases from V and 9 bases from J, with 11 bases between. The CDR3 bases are TGCAGCGTTGAAGATAGGACAAACAGCTACACCTTC. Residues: CSVEDRTNSYTF.

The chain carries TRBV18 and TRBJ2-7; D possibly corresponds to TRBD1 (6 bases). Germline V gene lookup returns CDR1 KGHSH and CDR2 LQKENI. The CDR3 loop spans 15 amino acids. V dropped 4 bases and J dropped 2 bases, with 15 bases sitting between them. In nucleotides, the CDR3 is TGTGCCAGCTCACGGCGAAGAGACAGGCCCTACGAGCAGTACTTC. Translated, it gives CASSRRRDRPYEQYF.

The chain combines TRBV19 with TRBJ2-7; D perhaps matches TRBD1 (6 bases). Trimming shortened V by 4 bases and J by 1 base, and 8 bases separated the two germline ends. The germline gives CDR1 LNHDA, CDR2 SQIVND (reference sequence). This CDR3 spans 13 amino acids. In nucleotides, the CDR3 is TGTGCCAGTAGTAATACAGGGTCCTACGAGCAGTACTTC. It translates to CASSNTGSYEQYF. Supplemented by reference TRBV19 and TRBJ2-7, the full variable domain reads DGGITQSPKYLFRKEGQNVTLSCEQNLNHDAMYWYRQDPGQGLRLIYYSQIVNDFQKGDIAEGYSVSREKKESFPLTVTSAQKNPTAFYLCASSNTGSYEQYFGPGTRLTVT.

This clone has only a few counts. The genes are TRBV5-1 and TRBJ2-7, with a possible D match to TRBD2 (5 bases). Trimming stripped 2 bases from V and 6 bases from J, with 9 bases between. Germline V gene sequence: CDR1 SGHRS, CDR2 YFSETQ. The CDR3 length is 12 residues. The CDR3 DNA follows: TGCGCCAGCAGCTTAAGAGGGATCGAGCAGTACTTC. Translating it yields CASSLRGIEQYF.

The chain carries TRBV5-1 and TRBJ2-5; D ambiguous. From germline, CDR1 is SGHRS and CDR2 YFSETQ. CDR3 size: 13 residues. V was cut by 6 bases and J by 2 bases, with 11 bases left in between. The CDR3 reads CASTYSRQETQYF. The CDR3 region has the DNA TGCGCCAGCACTTATTCTAGACAAGAGACCCAGTACTTC.

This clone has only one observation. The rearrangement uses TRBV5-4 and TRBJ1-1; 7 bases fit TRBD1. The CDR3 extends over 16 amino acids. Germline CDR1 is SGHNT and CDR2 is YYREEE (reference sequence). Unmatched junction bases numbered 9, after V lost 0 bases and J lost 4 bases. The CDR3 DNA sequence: TGTGCCAGCAGCTTGGGAAGGGGGCGAGGGGGCACTGAAGCTTTCTTT. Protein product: CASSLGRGRGGTEAFF. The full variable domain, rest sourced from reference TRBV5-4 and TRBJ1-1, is ETGVTQSPTHLIKTRGQQVTLRCSSQSGHNTVSWYQQALGQGPQFIFQYYREEENGRGNFPPRFSGLQFPNYSSELNVNALELDDSALYLCASSLGRGRGGTEAFFGQGTRLTVV.

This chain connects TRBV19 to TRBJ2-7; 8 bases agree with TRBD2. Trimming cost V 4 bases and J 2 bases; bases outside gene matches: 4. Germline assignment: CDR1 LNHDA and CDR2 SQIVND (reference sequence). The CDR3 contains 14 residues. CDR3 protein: CASSTKAGAYEQYF. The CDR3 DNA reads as TGTGCCAGTAGTACCAAAGCGGGGGCCTACGAGCAGTACTTC.

DNA for the CDR3: TGCGCCAGCAGCGGGGGCGGGGGAGATACGCAGTATTTT. Translating it yields CASSGGGGDTQYF. The rearrangement uses TRBV5-1 and TRBJ2-3, with D maybe TRBD2 (7 bases). Trimming shortened V by 4 bases and J by 5 bases, and 11 bases separated the two germline ends. CDR3 size: 13 residues. Per the germline V gene, CDR1 is SGHRS and CDR2 is YFSETQ.

In nucleotides, the CDR3 is TGTGCCAGCACCCCCGACAGTCTTAATCAGCCCCAGCATTTT. As protein: CASTPDSLNQPQHF. J is TRBJ1-5 and V is TRBV2, with D perhaps matching TRBD1 (5 bases). Germline V gene sequence: CDR1 SNHLY, CDR2 FYNNEI. The CDR3 runs to 14 residues. Trimming stripped 7 bases from V and 4 bases from J, with 14 bases between.

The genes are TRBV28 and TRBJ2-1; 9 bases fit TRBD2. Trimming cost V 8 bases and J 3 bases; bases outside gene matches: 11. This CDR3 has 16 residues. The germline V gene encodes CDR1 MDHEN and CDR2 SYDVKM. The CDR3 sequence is CASPPASSGVYNEQFF. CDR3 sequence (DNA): TGTGCCAGCCCTCCAGCCTCTAGCGGGGTCTACAATGAGCAGTTCTTC.

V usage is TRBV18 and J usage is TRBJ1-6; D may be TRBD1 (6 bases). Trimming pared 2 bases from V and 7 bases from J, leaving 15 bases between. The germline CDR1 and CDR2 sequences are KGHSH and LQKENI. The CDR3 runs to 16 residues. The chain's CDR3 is CASSPGVVRGNSPLHF. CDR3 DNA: TGTGCCAGCTCACCAGGAGTCGTCAGGGGCAATTCACCCCTCCACTTT. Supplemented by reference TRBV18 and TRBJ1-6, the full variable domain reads NAGVMQNPRHLVRRRGQEARLRCSPMKGHSHVYWYRQLPEEGLKFMVYLQKENIIDESGMPKERFSAEFPKEGPSILRIQQVVRGDSAAYFCASSPGVVRGNSPLHFGNGTRLTVT.

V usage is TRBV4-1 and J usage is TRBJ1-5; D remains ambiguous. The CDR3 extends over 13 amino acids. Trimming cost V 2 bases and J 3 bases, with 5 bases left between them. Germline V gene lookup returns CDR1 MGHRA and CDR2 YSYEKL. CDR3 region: CASSQLYNQPQHF. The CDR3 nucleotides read TGCGCCAGCAGCCAACTATACAATCAGCCCCAGCATTTT.

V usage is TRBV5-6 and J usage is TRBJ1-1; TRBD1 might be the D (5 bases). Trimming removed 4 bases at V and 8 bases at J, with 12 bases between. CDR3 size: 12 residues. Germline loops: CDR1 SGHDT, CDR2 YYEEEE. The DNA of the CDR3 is TGTGCCAGCAGCGTCTTATCAGGGGAAGCTTTCTTT. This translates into CASSVLSGEAFF.

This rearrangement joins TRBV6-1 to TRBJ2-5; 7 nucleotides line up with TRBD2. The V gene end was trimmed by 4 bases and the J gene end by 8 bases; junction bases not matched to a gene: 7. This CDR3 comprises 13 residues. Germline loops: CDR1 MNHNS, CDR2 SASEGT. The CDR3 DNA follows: TGTGCCAGCAGTGTCGGGGGGATTGACACCCAGTACTTC. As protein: CASSVGGIDTQYF.

The CDR3 is CASSPGQGYGYTF. In nucleotides, the CDR3 is TGTGCCAGTAGCCCCGGACAGGGCTATGGCTACACCTTC. The chain uses TRBV19 and TRBJ1-2; 8 bases fit TRBD1. V shed 6 bases, J shed 4 bases, and the junction held 4 bases outside the gene matches. Per the germline V gene, CDR1 is LNHDA and CDR2 is SQIVND (reference sequence). The CDR3 spans 13 residues.